This is a list of T cell receptor beta chains from one sample in a study of cytotoxic CD8 clonotypes in ibrutinib-treated CLL. Sequencing was performed with immunoSEQ multiplex PCR; in TCRdb, only in-frame clones are kept and a portion is missing. Of more than 200,000 clones in the sample, around 70% were seen once. Source: PBMCs, taken after 24 months of ibrutinib treatment. The receptor source for this set is a human donor with chronic lymphocytic leukemia. CDR3s include the opening cysteine and the closing phenylalanine or tryptophan. A D gene is named only where the DNA matches it firmly. Size is omitted from some rows. Given values are once, few, many or a class for expanded clones.

J: TRBJ2-3
D: -
size: once
V: TRBV28
DNA: TGTGCCAGCATTTCGGTGGCAGATACGCAGTATTTT
CDR3: CASISVADTQYF

J: TRBJ1-5
D: -
size: -
V: TRBV2
DNA: TGTGCCAGCAGTGAAGCTACAGGGAATCAGCCCCAGCATTTT
CDR3: CASSEATGNQPQHF

J: TRBJ2-6
D: -
size: -
V: TRBV19
DNA: TGTGCCAGTACCCCAAAGAGGGTCTCGTCTGGGGCCAACGTCCTGACTTTC
CDR3: CASTPKRVSSGANVLTF

J: TRBJ1-2
D: -
size: -
V: TRBV30
DNA: TGTGCCTGGGGTATCTATGGCTACACCTTC
CDR3: CAWGIYGYTF

J: TRBJ1-1
D: TRBD1
size: -
V: TRBV6-5
DNA: TGTGCCAGCACCTTACGTATGCAGGGGGGAACCGAAGCTTTCTTT
CDR3: CASTLRMQGGTEAFF

J: TRBJ2-1
D: TRBD2
size: -
V: TRBV5-1
DNA: TGCGCCAGCAGCTTGACGGCGGGAGGCTTCAATGAGCAGTTCTTC
CDR3: CASSLTAGGFNEQFF

J: TRBJ1-2
D: TRBD1
size: -
V: TRBV28
DNA: TGTGCCACCTCCCCTCCGGGACAGGGGTTAGGTGGCTACACCTTC
CDR3: CATSPPGQGLGGYTF

J: TRBJ2-2
D: TRBD2
size: once
V: TRBV28
DNA: TGTGCCAGCAGTCTGCCCGGGACTACCTCACCCCGGGAGCTGTTTTTT
CDR3: CASSLPGTTSPRELFF

J: TRBJ2-2
D: -
size: -
V: TRBV28
DNA: TGTGCCAGCCTATCTAGTGGAGACGGGGAGCTGTTTTTT
CDR3: CASLSSGDGELFF

J: TRBJ1-5
D: -
size: few
V: TRBV7-2
DNA: TGTGCCAGCAGCCTCGCGGGGGATAGCAATCAGCCCCAGCATTTT
CDR3: CASSLAGDSNQPQHF

J: TRBJ1-1
D: -
size: -
V: TRBV29-1
DNA: TGCAGCGTTGAATGGGGTAATGAAGCTTTCTTT
CDR3: CSVEWGNEAFF